The table lists the clone carrying this TCR beta chain with a count of one. Its antigen is not identified. At the DNA level, this CDR3 is encoded by other sequences in the same sample as well. The CDR3 contains 12 residues. Germline assignment: CDR1 MNHEY and CDR2 SMNVEV (reference sequence). V lost 3 bases, J lost 5 bases, and 6 bases lay in between. Terminally differentiated effector memory CD45RA+ cells were excluded from the naive CD8 cells, which were CD45RO-negative and positively selected for CCR7. Nashville, Tennessee was home to all donors, who were Caucasian adults. The assay was run at deep level. The data were produced by immunoSEQ multiplex PCR, yet TCRdb's version contains in-frame clones alone and is incomplete. The table lists about 2 million clones, approximately 95% of them singletons. This specimen belongs to a study of shared clonotypes between healthy human individuals. Study-wide points: About 5% of naive CD4 clonotypes were shared across a handful of donors. A reduction in generation probabilities was seen for non-shared clonotypes relative to those shared by all four donors.

The TCR sequence derives from a man between 18 and 29 years old in good health. Source material: naive CD8+ T cells sorted from blood. V usage is TRBV27 and J usage is TRBJ2-3; D unclear. CDR3 sequence: CASSFRGDTQYF. CDR3 DNA sequence: TGTGCCAGCAGTTTCCGAGGAGATACGCAGTATTTT.